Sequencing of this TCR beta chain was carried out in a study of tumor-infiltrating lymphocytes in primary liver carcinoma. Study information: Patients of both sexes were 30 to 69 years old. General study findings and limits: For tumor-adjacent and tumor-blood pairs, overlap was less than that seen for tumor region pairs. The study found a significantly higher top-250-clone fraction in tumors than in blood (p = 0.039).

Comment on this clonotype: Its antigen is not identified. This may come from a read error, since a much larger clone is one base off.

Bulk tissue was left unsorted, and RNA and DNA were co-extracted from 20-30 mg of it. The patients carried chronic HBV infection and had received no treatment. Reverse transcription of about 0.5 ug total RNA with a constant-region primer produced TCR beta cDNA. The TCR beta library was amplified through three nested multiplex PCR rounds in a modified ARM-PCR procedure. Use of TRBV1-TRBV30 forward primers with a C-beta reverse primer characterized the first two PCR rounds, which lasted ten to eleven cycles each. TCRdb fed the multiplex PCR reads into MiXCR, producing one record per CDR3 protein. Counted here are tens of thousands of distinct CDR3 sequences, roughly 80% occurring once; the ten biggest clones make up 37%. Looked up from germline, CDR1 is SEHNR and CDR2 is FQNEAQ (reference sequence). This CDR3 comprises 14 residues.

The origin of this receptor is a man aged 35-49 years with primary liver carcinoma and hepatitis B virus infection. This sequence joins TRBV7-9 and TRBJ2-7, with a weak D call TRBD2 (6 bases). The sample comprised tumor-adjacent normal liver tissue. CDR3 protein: CASSSSAVSYGQYF. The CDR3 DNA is TGTGCCAGCAGCTCTAGCGCCGTCTCCTACGGGCAGTACTTC.